A selection of T cell receptor beta chains follows, all from one sample in a study of tumor and adjacent non-tumor tissue in lung cancer. TCRdb called the multiplex PCR reads again in MiXCR, with one record for every CDR3 protein. The sample yields about 140,000 distinct CDR3 sequences, roughly 70% seen once. The sequencing input was lung tumor tissue. The source of these receptors is a man aged 60 to 69 with small cell lung cancer. The CDR3 runs from the conserved cysteine through the conserved F or W. The D gene is left open where the match is weak. Rows may omit the clone size; those that give it use once, few, many or a size class.

J | V | size | D | DNA | CDR3
TRBJ2-7 | TRBV13 | few | . | TGTGCCAGCAGCCCCCAGTGGAGGAACTCCTACGAGCAGTACTTC | CASSPQWRNSYEQYF
TRBJ2-7 | TRBV11-1 | . | TRBD2 | TGTGCCAGCAGCCTAACGCGGGGGGCCTACGAGCACTACTTC | CASSLTRGAYEHYF
TRBJ1-4 | TRBV6-5 | medium-sized | . | TGTGCCAGCAGTTACGGGGGGACTAATGAAAAACTGTTTTTT | CASSYGGTNEKLFF
TRBJ2-6 | TRBV6-5 | once | TRBD1 | TGTGTCAGCAGAACCAGGGGGCAGGGGGCCAACGTCCTGACTTTC | CVSRTRGQGANVLTF
TRBJ1-2 | TRBV7-9 | . | . | TGTGCCAGCAGCCCAAGCGGGGCCTGGGGCTATGGCTACACCTTC | CASSPSGAWGYGYTF
TRBJ1-2 | TRBV12-5 | . | . | TGTGCTAGTGATTCACAAGGGGAGAATGGCTACACCTTC | CASDSQGENGYTF
TRBJ2-1 | TRBV6-2/TRBV6-3 | many | . | TGTGCCAGCAGGGAAAACAATGAGCAGTTCTTC | CASRENNEQFF
TRBJ1-6 | TRBV11-2 | . | . | TGTGCCAGCAGCTTAACGAGGGGCGGCTCACTCCTCCACTTT | CASSLTRGGSLLHF
TRBJ2-1 | TRBV12-3/TRBV12-4 | . | . | TGTGCCAGCAGTTTAATAGGTCTTACCTACAATGAGCAGTTCTTC | CASSLIGLTYNEQFF
TRBJ2-5 | TRBV11-3 | . | . | TGTGCCAGCAGCGCTGAAAGGGGATCCCAAGAGGCCCAGTACTTC | CASSAERGSQEAQYF
TRBJ2-3 | TRBV6-6 | . | . | TGTGCCATAACCTCAGGGCTTGTTCAGCCCCAGTATTTT | CAITSGLVQPQYF
TRBJ2-3 | TRBV20-1 | many | . | TGCAGTGCTAGAGATCTCAAACTAGCAACAGATACGCAGTATTTT | CSARDLKLATDTQYF
TRBJ2-5 | TRBV5-5 | . | . | TGTGCCAGCAGCCCGGCCTGGGCTCCTCAAGAGACCCAGTACTTC | CASSPAWAPQETQYF
TRBJ2-1 | TRBV24-1 | . | . | TGTACCACTCAGGAAGGATCCTACAATGAGCAGTTCTTC | CTTQEGSYNEQFF
TRBJ2-3 | TRBV5-4 | . | TRBD2 | TGTGCCAGCAGGTCTAGCGGGAGGGCTAATACGCAGTATTTT | CASRSSGRANTQYF
TRBJ2-3 | TRBV7-9 | few | TRBD2 | TGTGCCAGCAGCCCCTCCGGGACTAGCGGGAGTAGGACAGATACGCAGTATTTT | CASSPSGTSGSRTDTQYF
TRBJ1-2 | TRBV28 | many | . | TGTGCCAGCAAAAAACTAGGGGGACGACTTAACTATGGCTACACCTTC | CASKKLGGRLNYGYTF
TRBJ2-1 | TRBV12-3/TRBV12-4 | . | TRBD2 | TGTGCCAGCAGTAGGACTAGCGGGAGGGGTGAGCAGTTCTTC | CASSRTSGRGEQFF
TRBJ2-3 | TRBV6-1 | . | TRBD2 | TGTGCCAGCAGTAAGGGACTAGCGGGTGGGTCAGATACGCAGTATTTT | CASSKGLAGGSDTQYF
TRBJ1-2 | TRBV6-5 | . | . | TGTGCCAGCAGTTACCTAGGACAAGGGGACTATGGCTGCACCTTC | CASSYLGQGDYGCTF
TRBJ1-1 | TRBV6-5 | . | . | TGTGCCAGCAGTTACTCGACGCGGCGGAGCACTGAAGTTTTCTTT | CASSYSTRRSTEVFF
TRBJ2-6 | TRBV30 | once | . | TGTGCCTGGAGTGTACTCTCTCCCGGGGCCAACGTCCTGACTTTC | CAWSVLSPGANVLTF
TRBJ1-1 | TRBV7-8 | . | . | TGTGCCAGTAGCTTAAATCGAAACACTGAAGCTTTCTTT | CASSLNRNTEAFF
TRBJ2-3 | TRBV15 | . | . | TGTGCCACCAGCAGCGACTTTTATACGCAGTATTTT | CATSSDFYTQYF
TRBJ2-5 | TRBV20-1 | once | TRBD2 | TGCAGTGCTCGTCGACTAGCGGGAGTGGAGACCCAGTACTTC | CSARRLAGVETQYF
TRBJ1-2 | TRBV5-4 | . | . | TGTGCCAGCAGCTCGGGGCCATCTAACTATGGCTACACATTC | CASSSGPSNYGYTF
TRBJ1-1 | TRBV4-1 | few | . | TGCGCCAGCAGCCAAGAGATCGCCATGAGCACTGAAGCTTTCTTT | CASSQEIAMSTEAFF
TRBJ1-1 | TRBV6-1 | . | . | TGTGCCAACAGTCCGCAGGTTGTCACACCAGAAGCTTTCTTT | CANSPQVVTPEAFF
TRBJ2-1 | TRBV28 | . | . | TGTGCCAGCAGGTCGGCAGTAGGGAACTCCTACAATGAGCAGTTCTTC | CASRSAVGNSYNEQFF
TRBJ2-1 | TRBV11-1 | once | . | TGTGCCAGTAGCTTAGTCGCGGCATCCTACAATGTGCAGTTCTTC | CASSLVAASYNVQFF
TRBJ1-5 | TRBV6-6 | . | . | TGTGCCAGCAGTTACCCCAGTCAGCCCCAGCATTTT | CASSYPSQPQHF